The rows below give T cell receptor beta chains drawn from one sample of a study of blood T cells in healthy people across ages. From the 5' RACE reads, TCRdb called clonotypes with MiXCR, one entry per CDR3 protein. The sample lists some 780,000 distinct CDR3 sequences, roughly three fifths occurring once. The sequencing sample was made of blood. The receptors here all came from a man aged 35 to 55 in good health. Both conserved end residues are part of each CDR3. Fields, in order: clone size, D gene, J gene, V gene, CDR3 protein, CDR3 DNA. The D gene is left open where the match is weak. Clone sizes are given selectively: once, few, many, or a class where the clone is expanded.

.,.,TRBJ2-7,TRBV21-1,CASSKGVGGPEDYEQYF,TGTGCCAGCAGCAAAGGGGTAGGGGGACCGGAGGACTACGAGCAGTACTTC
once,.,TRBJ2-5,TRBV3-1,CASSQRKLGAGTQYF,TGTGCCAGCAGCCAACGTAAACTAGGCGCAGGGACCCAGTACTTC
.,TRBD1,TRBJ2-3,TRBV24-1,CATSDTRGLGTDTQYF,TGTGCCACCAGTGATACCAGGGGGCTAGGCACAGATACGCAGTATTTT
many,TRBD1,TRBJ1-4,TRBV20-1,CSGQGASRVYEKLFF,TGCAGTGGACAGGGGGCCTCGCGCGTCTATGAAAAACTGTTTTTT
few,TRBD1,TRBJ2-7,TRBV7-9,CASSLPDRDEQYF,TGTGCCAGCAGCTTACCTGACAGGGACGAGCAGTACTTC
.,.,TRBJ2-3,TRBV5-1,CASSAGPQIGASTDTQYF,TGCGCCAGCAGCGCGGGTCCCCAAATAGGGGCTAGCACAGATACGCAGTATTTT
.,.,TRBJ2-3,TRBV6-5,CASSYSIQSSARADTQYF,TGTGCCAGCAGTTACTCGATCCAATCCAGCGCGCGGGCAGATACGCAGTATTTT
.,.,TRBJ1-5,TRBV4-2,CASSQDWGVGEPQHF,TGTGCCAGCAGCCAAGATTGGGGCGTAGGGGAGCCCCAGCATTTT
few,.,TRBJ2-5,TRBV20-1,CSASSVGGLVETQYF,TGCAGTGCTAGCTCAGTAGGGGGTCTGGTAGAGACCCAGTACTTC
.,TRBD2,TRBJ2-7,TRBV10-2,CASSTSGEIYEQYF,TGCGCCAGCTCTACTAGCGGGGAAATCTACGAGCAGTACTTC
.,.,TRBJ1-1,TRBV14,CASSPRGGLYTEAFF,TGTGCCAGCAGCCCCCGTGGGGGGTTGTACACTGAAGCTTTCTTT
.,.,TRBJ2-5,TRBV24-1,CATRDGTVETEYF,TGTGCCACCAGGGACGGGACCGTCGAAACGGAGTACTTC
once,.,TRBJ2-2,TRBV10-3,CAITNSGPGELFF,TGTGCCATCACCAATTCGGGGCCCGGGGAGCTGTTTTTT
.,TRBD2,TRBJ2-1,TRBV10-3,CAIMGRGTAELSSYNEQFF,TGTGCCATCATGGGGAGGGGTACGGCCGAATTAAGCTCCTACAATGAGCAGTTCTTC